The clone carrying this T cell receptor (beta chain) was counted between two and nine times. With 5 bases clipped from V and 1 base from J, the junction kept 6 bases outside the gene matches. The germline V gene has CDR1 SGHTA and CDR2 FQGTGA. This CDR3 is 16 amino acids long. TCRdb fed the 5' RACE reads into MiXCR, producing one record per CDR3 protein. The sample lists 50,000 to 75,000 distinct CDR3 sequences, about 20% seen once, with approximately 3.1% in the top ten. The sequenced sample was memory CD4+ T cells sorted from a lymph node. The subset is: memory CD4+ T cells, CD4+CD45RO+CD25-. This TCR came from a female donor with breast cancer. The rearrangement uses TRBV7-3 and TRBJ2-3, with TRBD2 identical over 10 bases. The CDR3 coding sequence is TGTGCCAGCAGCGAGGTCGGACTAGCGGGCACAGATACGCAGTATTTT. Its protein is CASSEVGLAGTDTQYF.